This T cell receptor (beta chain) was identified in a study of T cell responses to AZD1222 COVID-19 vaccine. General study points: Spike regions recognized by vaccine-associated CD4 TCRs spanned the protein, led by 160-218 and 743-854.

Regarding this clone: As yet, its antigen is unknown.

The data were produced by immunoSEQ multiplex PCR, yet TCRdb's version contains in-frame clones alone and is incomplete. The table records roughly 50,000 clones, approximately 86% of them present only once. V dropped 2 bases and J dropped 6 bases, with 10 bases sitting between them. CDR1 and CDR2 from the germline V gene are MNHEY and SVGAGI. This CDR3 is 14 amino acids long. The TCR originated in an adult who received the AZD1222 COVID-19 vaccine. This rearrangement joins TRBV6-5 to TRBJ1-4; possible D gene TRBD1, 6 bases. Sequenced material: peripheral blood, taken 28 days after the second AZD1222 dose. The CDR3: CASSYRGADEKLFF. CDR3 in DNA: TGTGCCAGCAGTTACAGGGGGGCGGATGAAAAACTGTTTTTT.